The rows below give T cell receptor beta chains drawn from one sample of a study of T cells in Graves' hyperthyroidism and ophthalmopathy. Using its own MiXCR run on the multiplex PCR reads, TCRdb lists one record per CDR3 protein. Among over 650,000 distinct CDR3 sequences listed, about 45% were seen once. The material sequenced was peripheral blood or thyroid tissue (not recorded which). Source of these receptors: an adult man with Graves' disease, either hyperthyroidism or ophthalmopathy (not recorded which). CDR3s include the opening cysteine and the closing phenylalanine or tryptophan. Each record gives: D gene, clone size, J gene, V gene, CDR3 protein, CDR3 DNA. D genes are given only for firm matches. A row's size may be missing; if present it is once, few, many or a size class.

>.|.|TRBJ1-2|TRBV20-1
CSAPFGYTF
TGCAGTGCTCCATTCGGCTACACCTTC
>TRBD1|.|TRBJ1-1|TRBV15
CATTQGTGTEAFF
TGTGCCACTACACAGGGGACGGGCACTGAAGCTTTCTTT
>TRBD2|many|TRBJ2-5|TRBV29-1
CSVGTSGRAQETQYF
TGCAGCGTGGGGACTAGCGGGAGGGCTCAAGAGACCCAGTACTTC
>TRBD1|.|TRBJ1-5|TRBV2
CASSPGQQNQPQHF
TGTGCCAGCAGCCCGGGACAGCAAAATCAGCCCCAGCATTTT
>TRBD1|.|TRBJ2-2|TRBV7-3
CASSSGTGTFVGELFF
TGTGCCAGCAGTTCGGGGACAGGGACTTTCGTGGGGGAGCTGTTTTTT
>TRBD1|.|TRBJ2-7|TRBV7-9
CASSPDRGQYYEQYF
TGTGCCAGCAGCCCAGACAGGGGGCAGTACTACGAGCAGTACTTC
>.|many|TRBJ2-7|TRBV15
CATSSTRSEQYF
TGTGCCACCAGCAGTACTCGCTCTGAGCAGTACTTC
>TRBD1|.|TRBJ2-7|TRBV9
CASSVAGTGGYEQYF
TGTGCCAGCAGCGTCGCTGGGACAGGGGGTTACGAGCAGTACTTC
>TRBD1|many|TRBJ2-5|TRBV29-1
CSVATGTAQETQYF
TGCAGCGTGGCCACGGGGACAGCCCAAGAGACCCAGTACTTC
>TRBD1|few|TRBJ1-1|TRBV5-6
CASSWETGETEAFF
TGTGCCAGCAGCTGGGAGACAGGGGAAACTGAAGCTTTCTTT
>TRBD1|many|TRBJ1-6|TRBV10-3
CAIGDRDREPLHF
TGTGCCATCGGTGACCGGGACAGGGAACCCCTCCACTTT
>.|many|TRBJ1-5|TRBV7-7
CASSPEAGQPQHF
TGTGCTAGCAGCCCCGAGGCAGGGCAGCCCCAGCATTTT
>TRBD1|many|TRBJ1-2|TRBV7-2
CASSYRTGGTDGYTF
TGTGCCAGCAGCTACAGGACAGGGGGGACCGATGGCTACACCTTC
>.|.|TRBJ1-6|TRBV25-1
CASVGTGGNSPLHF
TGTGCCAGCGTCGGGACGGGGGGAAATTCACCCCTCCACTTT
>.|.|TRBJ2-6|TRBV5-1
CASSLWDNVLTF
TGCGCCAGCAGCTTGTGGGACAACGTCCTGACTTTC
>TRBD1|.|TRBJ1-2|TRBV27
CASRRASGQAYGYTF
TGTGCCAGCAGGCGAGCCTCGGGACAGGCCTATGGCTACACCTTC